Listed below are T cell receptor beta chains from one sample, sequenced in a study of blood T cell repertoires in COVID-19. Produced via immunoSEQ multiplex PCR; TCRdb's table is partial and in-frame only. The table includes over 150,000 clones, approximately 84% detected once. Sequenced material: PBMCs or T cells enriched from blood (not recorded which). The receptors were sampled from a woman aged 45-60 years who had recovered from COVID-19. The CDR3 runs from the conserved cysteine through the conserved F or W. D genes are given only for firm matches.

v_call: TRBV12-5; d_call: -; j_call: TRBJ2-1; cdr3_aa: CASGLDRGNEQFF
v_call: TRBV18; d_call: TRBD1; j_call: TRBJ1-3; cdr3_aa: CASSRAGQGSLGNTIYF
v_call: TRBV21-1; d_call: -; j_call: TRBJ2-1; cdr3_aa: CASSKGEETGEGRSLKIYNEQFF
v_call: TRBV18; d_call: -; j_call: TRBJ1-5; cdr3_aa: CASSPSDRNQPQHF
v_call: TRBV6-5; d_call: TRBD1; j_call: TRBJ2-5; cdr3_aa: CASSRTGEETQYF
v_call: TRBV10-1; d_call: -; j_call: TRBJ2-3; cdr3_aa: CASSDGGAEWDTQYF
v_call: TRBV21-1; d_call: -; j_call: TRBJ2-7; cdr3_aa: CASSKYPRVRGYEQYF
v_call: TRBV28; d_call: TRBD2; j_call: TRBJ2-5; cdr3_aa: CASSSGLGQETQYF
v_call: TRBV21-1; d_call: -; j_call: TRBJ2-1; cdr3_aa: CASSKASGSKYEQFF
v_call: TRBV7-2; d_call: TRBD1; j_call: TRBJ2-7; cdr3_aa: CASSAGQGAGEQYF
v_call: TRBV7-8; d_call: -; j_call: TRBJ1-1; cdr3_aa: CANSLRLQASTEAFF
v_call: TRBV12-3/TRBV12-4; d_call: -; j_call: TRBJ1-2; cdr3_aa: CASSPQAYYGYTF
v_call: TRBV11-3; d_call: -; j_call: TRBJ2-5; cdr3_aa: CASSLRDKEETQYF
v_call: TRBV18; d_call: TRBD2; j_call: TRBJ2-1; cdr3_aa: CASTLAGGWNEQFF
v_call: TRBV5-1; d_call: TRBD1; j_call: TRBJ2-1; cdr3_aa: CASSPRTGAGVNEQFF
v_call: TRBV7-9; d_call: -; j_call: TRBJ2-7; cdr3_aa: CASSSRDYEQYF